The 23 T cell receptor beta chains given below trace back to one sample, sequenced in a study of blood T cell repertoires in COVID-19. The repertoire was sequenced with immunoSEQ multiplex PCR; TCRdb's copy has only in-frame clones and lacks some. The profile shows about 320,000 clones, approximately 90% of them singletons. Source material: PBMCs or T cells enriched from blood (not recorded which). The receptors were gathered from a woman aged 25 to 45 who had been exposed to COVID-19.

The CDR3 nucleotides read TGCGCCAGCAGCCAAGATGGGGGGAGGTACCAGCCCCAGCATTTT. Translation gives CASSQDGGRYQPQHF. J is TRBJ1-5 and V is TRBV4-3; D is perhaps TRBD1 (5 bases). Deletions cut 0 bases from V and 7 bases from J, with 13 bases between. Germline lookup yields CDR1 LGHNA and CDR2 YSLEER. CDR3 length: 15 amino acids.

A word on this clone: This sample also contains other DNA sequences that code for the same CDR3. J is TRBJ2-7 and V is TRBV5-1; 9 nucleotides agree with TRBD1. This CDR3 is 14 amino acids long. Germline lookup yields CDR1 SGHRS and CDR2 YFSETQ. J gave up 4 bases and V 0 bases, and 2 bases lay outside the gene matches. CDR3 protein: CASSLGQGGYEQYF. CDR3 in DNA: TGCGCCAGCAGCTTGGGACAGGGGGGTTACGAGCAGTACTTC. The variable domain in full, completed from reference TRBV5-1 and TRBJ2-7, reads KAGVTQTPRYLIKTRGQQVTLSCSPISGHRSVSWYQQTPGQGLQFLFEYFSETQRNKGNFPGRFSGRQFSNSRSEMNVSTLELGDSALYLCASSLGQGGYEQYFGPGTRLTVT.

The J gene is TRBJ2-3, the V gene TRBV10-3; D unresolved. Trimming removed 5 bases at V and 2 bases at J, with 8 bases between. The CDR3 covers 13 residues. Germline CDR1 and CDR2: ENHRY and SYGVKD. Here the CDR3 reads CAISLGPTDTQYF. The CDR3 DNA sequence: TGTGCCATCAGTCTGGGCCCCACAGATACGCAGTATTTT.

The chain couples TRBV7-9 to TRBJ2-1; D is uncertain. V lost 1 base to trimming and J lost 8 bases, with 15 bases between them. This CDR3 contains 15 residues. The germline V gene has CDR1 SEHNR and CDR2 FQNEAQ (reference sequence). CDR3 in amino acids: CASSLGRLAIDEQFF. As DNA, the CDR3 is TGTGCCAGCAGCTTAGGGCGGTTGGCGATAGATGAGCAGTTCTTC.

This clone was counted many times. V is TRBV5-1 and J is TRBJ1-5, with 8 bases matching TRBD1. Per the germline V gene, CDR1 is SGHRS and CDR2 is YFSETQ. Trimming at V came to 1 base and at J to 2 bases, leaving 5 bases not matched to a gene. The CDR3 sequence is 16 residues long. The chain's CDR3 is CASSLYVTGGNQPQHF. The CDR3 nucleotides read TGCGCCAGCAGCTTGTATGTGACAGGGGGCAATCAGCCCCAGCATTTT.

J is TRBJ2-5 and V is TRBV3-1 (or the pseudogene TRBV3-2), with D perhaps matching TRBD1 (6 bases). V dropped 1 base and J dropped 1 base, with 13 bases sitting between them. Looked up from germline, CDR1 is LGHDT and CDR2 is YNNKEL (reference sequence). The length of the CDR3 is 16 residues. CDR3 residues: CASSQGWQGLQETQYF. In DNA, the CDR3 is TGTGCCAGCAGCCAAGGGTGGCAGGGGCTCCAAGAGACCCAGTACTTC.

This clone was counted a single time. The rearrangement joins TRBV19 to TRBJ1-6; D possibly corresponds to TRBD1 (5 bases). Trimming shortened V by 11 bases and J by 7 bases, and 15 bases separated the two germline ends. Germline assignment: CDR1 LNHDA and CDR2 SQIVND (reference sequence). The CDR3 contains 13 residues. CDR3 sequence (DNA): TGTGCCGGCGGCGGGACGGTGAATTCACCCCTCCACTTT. Translating it yields CAGGGTVNSPLHF.

The CDR3 here is CASSVRLGPYNSPLHF. The CDR3 DNA is TGTGCCAGCAGCGTTAGACTAGGGCCCTATAATTCACCCCTCCACTTT. This chain uses TRBV5-5 with TRBJ1-6; D gene unclear. Trimming left V 4 bases short and J 2 bases short, with 13 bases between. Germline values: CDR1 SGHKS, CDR2 YYEKEE (reference sequence). This CDR3 is built from 16 residues.

This chain joins TRBV5-6 and TRBJ1-2; D might be TRBD1 (6 bases). The CDR3 contains 15 residues. V lost 0 bases and J lost 5, with 14 bases in between. Germline assignment: CDR1 SGHDT and CDR2 YYEEEE. The CDR3 region is CASSLGKTGPYGYTF. The CDR3 DNA is TGTGCCAGCAGCTTGGGAAAGACAGGCCCGTATGGCTACACCTTC.

CDR3 loop: CASRITRDRETYGYTF. The CDR3 DNA reads TGTGCCAGCAGGATCACCAGGGACAGGGAGACCTATGGCTACACCTTC. The chain links TRBV2 to TRBJ1-2; 9 bases agree with TRBD1. Germline values: CDR1 SNHLY, CDR2 FYNNEI. CDR3 length: 16 residues. With 6 bases clipped from V and 4 bases from J, the junction kept 12 bases outside the gene matches.

DNA of the CDR3: TGCGCCAGCAGCCAAGCCGGCCGGGGTAATGAAAAACTGTTTTTT. This codes for CASSQAGRGNEKLFF. The rearrangement links TRBV4-1 to TRBJ1-4; D is ambiguous. Trimming removed 1 base from V and 4 bases from J, with 10 bases in between. The CDR3 runs to 15 residues. Germline V lookup: CDR1 MGHRA, CDR2 YSYEKL.

To note about this clone: Distinct nucleotide sequences in the sample also encode this CDR3. The chain is built from TRBV11-3 and TRBJ2-7; TRBD1 agrees at 7 bases. The J segment lost 2 bases and the V segment lost 1 base, leaving 2 bases of the junction unmatched. Germline loops: CDR1 SGHNT, CDR2 YENEEA. CDR3 size: 14 residues. The chain's CDR3 is CASSLGQGAYEQYF. The CDR3 DNA reads as TGTGCCAGCAGCTTAGGACAGGGAGCCTACGAGCAGTACTTC. The whole variable domain, remainder taken from reference TRBV11-3 and TRBJ2-7, is EAGVVQSPRYKIIEKKQPVAFWCNPISGHNTLYWYLQNLGQGPELLIRYENEEAVDDSQLPKDRFSAERLKGVDSTLKIQPAELGDSAVYLCASSLGQGAYEQYFGPGTRLTVT.

V is TRBV4-2 and J is TRBJ1-3; D remains unclear. Germline CDR1 is LGHNA and CDR2 is YNFKEQ. The CDR3 totals 13 residues. Trimming stripped 2 bases from V and 2 bases from J, with 4 bases between. CDR3 loop: CASSQSTGNTIYF. In nucleotides, the CDR3 is TGTGCCAGCAGCCAATCCACTGGAAACACCATATATTTT.

V usage is TRBV29-1 and J usage is TRBJ1-6, with a possible D match to TRBD1 (5 bases). CDR3 size: 19 residues. With 8 bases removed from V and 4 bases from J, the gap between germline ends came to 30 bases. Germline V CDR1 and CDR2: SQVTM, ANQGSEA. CDR3 bases: TGCAGCCCCCACAGTTCGCCAGGGTTGGGGGGGGTGTATAATTCACCCCTCCACTTT. It codes for CSPHSSPGLGGVYNSPLHF.

This clone was detected a few times. This sequence joins TRBV5-6 and TRBJ1-3; no definite D call. The germline gives CDR1 SGHDT, CDR2 YYEEEE. CDR3 length: 15 amino acids. The V end lost 0 bases, the J end lost 5 bases, and 12 bases lay between the germline ends. CDR3 DNA sequence: TGTGCCAGCAGCTTGGAAACCGGGATTCGAAACACCATATATTTT. Protein: CASSLETGIRNTIYF.

The J gene is TRBJ2-7, the V gene TRBV20-1; D remains ambiguous. This CDR3 has 11 residues. Germline V gene sequence: CDR1 DFQATT, CDR2 SNEGSKA (reference sequence). V shed 1 base and J shed 9 bases, with 10 bases lying between them. This chain's CDR3 is CSARVRAGQYF. CDR3 nucleotides: TGCAGTGCTAGAGTACGAGCAGGGCAGTACTTC.

This clone has just one count. The chain links TRBV2 to TRBJ1-1; D is uncertain. Germline CDR1 SNHLY, CDR2 FYNNEI. Trimming cost V 0 bases and J 0 bases, with 5 bases left between them. The CDR3 contains 14 residues. The CDR3 DNA is TGTGCCAGCAGTGAAGCGCGGGTGAACACTGAAGCTTTCTTT. Translation gives CASSEARVNTEAFF.

The rearrangement links TRBV6-5 to TRBJ1-1; D is undetermined. The CDR3 spans 13 residues. Germline V gene sequence: CDR1 MNHEY, CDR2 SVGAGI. Between the trimmed V and J ends, which lost 4 bases and 9 bases, there was a span of 15 bases. The CDR3 reads CASSLRVEVKAFF. The CDR3 DNA follows: TGTGCCAGCAGTTTGCGTGTGGAGGTCAAAGCTTTCTTT.

The chain joins TRBV11-2 to TRBJ1-1, with no clear D. This CDR3 is 13 amino acids long. Germline lookup yields CDR1 SGHAT and CDR2 FQNNGV. The V and J ends lost 1 base and 3 bases respectively, with 6 bases between them. The CDR3 here is CASSLVGDTEAFF. The CDR3 DNA reads TGTGCCAGCAGCTTAGTCGGTGACACTGAAGCTTTCTTT. Using reference TRBV11-2 and TRBJ1-1 for the parts outside the CDR3, the full variable domain is EAGVAQSPRYKIIEKRQSVAFWCNPISGHATLYWYQQILGQGPKLLIQFQNNGVVDDSQLPKDRFSAERLKGVDSTLKIQPAKLEDSAVYLCASSLVGDTEAFFGQGTRLTVV.

In this sample, this clone turned up once. The chain is built from TRBV10-1 and TRBJ2-3, with D possibly TRBD1 on 6 matching bases. Germline values: CDR1 WNHNN, CDR2 SYGVQD (reference sequence). The CDR3 is 14 residues long. With 8 bases removed from V and 6 bases from J, the gap between germline ends came to 18 bases. In DNA, the CDR3 is TGCGCCAGCTCCGGGACACCTCGACGGGATACGCAGTATTTT. Amino acid sequence: CASSGTPRRDTQYF.

The chain recombines TRBV10-3 with TRBJ1-2, with unresolved D. The CDR3 spans 15 residues. Germline CDR1 ENHRY, CDR2 SYGVKD. The V gene lost 0 bases and the J gene lost 7 bases, with 15 bases spanning the gap. CDR3 protein: CAISESGGTVGGYTF. The CDR3 region has the DNA TGTGCCATCAGTGAGTCTGGCGGAACTGTGGGTGGCTACACCTTC.

The chain is built from TRBV19 and TRBJ1-6, with 8 bases lining up with TRBD1. CDR3 size: 16 residues. Germline CDR1 reads LNHDA; CDR2 reads SQIVND (reference sequence). J gave up 7 bases and V 3 bases, and 8 bases lay outside the gene matches. CDR3 DNA: TGTGCCAGTAGTATCGCAGGGGGCGCAGGGAATTCACCCCTCCACTTT. Encoded protein: CASSIAGGAGNSPLHF.

The CDR3 loop reads CASSTRTGGNTEAFF. As DNA, the CDR3 is TGTGCCAGCAGCACCCGGACAGGGGGCAACACTGAAGCTTTCTTT. V and J are TRBV7-2 and TRBJ1-1; 11 nucleotides agree with TRBD1. Per the germline V gene, CDR1 is SGHTA and CDR2 is FQGNSA. CDR3 length: 15 amino acids. V was pared by 5 bases and J by 2 bases, with 4 bases of the junction left unmatched.